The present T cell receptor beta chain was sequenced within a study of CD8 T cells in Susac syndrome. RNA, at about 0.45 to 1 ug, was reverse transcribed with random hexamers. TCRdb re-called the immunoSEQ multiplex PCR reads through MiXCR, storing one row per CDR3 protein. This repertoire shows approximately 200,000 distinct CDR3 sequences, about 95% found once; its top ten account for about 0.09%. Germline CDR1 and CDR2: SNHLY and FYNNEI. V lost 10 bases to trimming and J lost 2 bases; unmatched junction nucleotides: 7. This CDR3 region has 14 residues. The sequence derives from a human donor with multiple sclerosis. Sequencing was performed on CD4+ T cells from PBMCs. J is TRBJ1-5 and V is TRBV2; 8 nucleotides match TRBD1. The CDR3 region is CATADRVGNQPQHF. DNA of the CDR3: TGTGCCACCGCGGACAGGGTCGGCAATCAGCCCCAGCATTTT.